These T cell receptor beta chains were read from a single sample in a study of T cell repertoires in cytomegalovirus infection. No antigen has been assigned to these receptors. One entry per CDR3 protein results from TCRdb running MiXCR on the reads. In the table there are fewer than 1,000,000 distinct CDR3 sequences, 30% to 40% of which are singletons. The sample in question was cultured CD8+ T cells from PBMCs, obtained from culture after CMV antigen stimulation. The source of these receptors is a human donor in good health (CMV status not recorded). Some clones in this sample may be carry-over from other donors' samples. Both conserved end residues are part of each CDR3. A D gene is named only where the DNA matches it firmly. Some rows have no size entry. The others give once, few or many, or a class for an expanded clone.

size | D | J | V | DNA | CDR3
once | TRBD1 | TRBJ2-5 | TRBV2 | TGTGCCAGCAAGTTAGGGGGCGGAGAGACCCAGTACTTC | CASKLGGGETQYF
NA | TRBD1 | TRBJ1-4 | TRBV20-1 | TGCAGTGTTTCAGGGGGACCTAATGAAAAACTGTTTTTT | CSVSGGPNEKLFF
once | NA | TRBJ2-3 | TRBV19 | TGTGCCAGTAGTACCGAGGGTTTCGCGACAGATACGCAGTATTTT | CASSTEGFATDTQYF
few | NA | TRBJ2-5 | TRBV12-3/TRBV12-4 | TGTGCCAGCAGTTTTGTGAGTCTGTACCAAGAGACCCAGTACTTC | CASSFVSLYQETQYF
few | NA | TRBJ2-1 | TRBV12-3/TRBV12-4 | TGTGCCAGCAGTTTAGTAAGGGACAACTACAATGAGCAGTTCTTC | CASSLVRDNYNEQFF
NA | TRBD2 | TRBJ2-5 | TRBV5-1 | TGCGCCAGCAGCCTGCGGGGGGACGAGACCCAGTACTTC | CASSLRGDETQYF
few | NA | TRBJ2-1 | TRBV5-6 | TGTGCCAGCACCCAGGGGACTGGATACAATGAGCAGTTCTTC | CASTQGTGYNEQFF
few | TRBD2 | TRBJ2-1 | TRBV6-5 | TGTGCCAGCAGTTATACAGCGGGATACAATGAGCAGTTCTTC | CASSYTAGYNEQFF
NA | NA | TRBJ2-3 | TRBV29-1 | TGCAGCGTTGTAGGCCAGCGGCTAGCGAGAGCAGATACGCAGTATTTT | CSVVGQRLARADTQYF
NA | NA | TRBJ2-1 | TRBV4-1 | TGCGCCAGCAGCCAAGAGGGGGACAAGCAGTTCTTC | CASSQEGDKQFF
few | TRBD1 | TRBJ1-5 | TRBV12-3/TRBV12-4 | TGTGCCAGCAGTTCGGGTTACAGGGGTGGCAATCAGCCCCAGCATTTT | CASSSGYRGGNQPQHF
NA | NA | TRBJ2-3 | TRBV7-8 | TGTGCCAGCAGCTTAGAAGCAAGGAAACCCACAGATACGCAGTATTTT | CASSLEARKPTDTQYF
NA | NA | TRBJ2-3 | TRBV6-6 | TGTGCCAGCAGTTACAGTCGTAGAGAAGCAAGCACAGATACGCAGTATTTT | CASSYSRREASTDTQYF
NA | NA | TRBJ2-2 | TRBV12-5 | TGTGCTAGTGGTTTGGTAAGGGGCAGCCCCAACACCAGGGAGCTGTTTTTT | CASGLVRGSPNTRELFF
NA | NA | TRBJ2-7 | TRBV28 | TGTGCCAGCAGTTTCCAGGGACCACACCACGAGCAGTACTTC | CASSFQGPHHEQYF
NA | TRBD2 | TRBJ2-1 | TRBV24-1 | TGTGCCACCAGTGATTTTAGCGGCGGGGGGTACAATGAGCAGTTCTTC | CATSDFSGGGYNEQFF
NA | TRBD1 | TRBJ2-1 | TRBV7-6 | TGTGCCAGCGGGGGTGGGGGACAGGGTCAATTCTTC | CASGGGGQGQFF
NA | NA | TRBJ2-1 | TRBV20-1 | TGCAGTGCTAGAGATCAATGGCAGGGGCCTTACAATGAGCAGTTCTTC | CSARDQWQGPYNEQFF
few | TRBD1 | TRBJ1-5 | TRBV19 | TGTGCCAGTACCCCAGGGCCCCCGACAGGGGGTATCGGTCAGCCCCAGCATTTT | CASTPGPPTGGIGQPQHF
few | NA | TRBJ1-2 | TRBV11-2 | TGTGCCAGCAGCTCCCTAGAGGTCCGGTTCAGCACCTTC | CASSSLEVRFSTF
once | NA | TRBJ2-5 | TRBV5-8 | TGTGCCAGCCAAAAGGGCACCACATCGTACCAAGAGACCCAGTACTTC | CASQKGTTSYQETQYF
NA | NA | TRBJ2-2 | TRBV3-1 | TGTGCCAGCAGCCAAGAAGGGACATATGCCGGGGAGCTGTTTTTT | CASSQEGTYAGELFF